Below, 11 T cell receptor beta chains from the same sample are listed, as sequenced in a study of Ad26.COV2.S vaccination and SARS-CoV-2 variants. Noted treatment: around 19 received Ad26.COV2.S at low or high dose, single or two shots; roughly five received placebo; per-sample allocation not given. At day 63 after the first vaccine or placebo injection, samples were drawn. TCRdb's table, derived via immunoSEQ multiplex PCR, lists solely in-frame clones and lacks some. The table has around 400,000 clones, about 93% seen once. Source: peripheral blood, taken in a trial of Ad26.COV2.S vaccine versus placebo. The receptors shown here come from a person aged 18 to 59 who received the Ad26.COV2.S COVID-19 vaccine or a placebo.

The chain couples TRBV7-2 to TRBJ1-2; D not certain. This CDR3 spans 14 amino acids. V was shortened by 5 bases and J by 0 bases, with 10 bases between the two germline ends. Germline V CDR1 and CDR2: SGHTA, FQGNSA. Here the CDR3 reads CASSGRTANYGYTF. CDR3 DNA sequence: TGTGCCAGCAGCGGACGGACGGCTAACTATGGCTACACCTTC.

The chain uses TRBV21-1 and TRBJ1-5. TRBV21-1 is a known pseudogene. The length of the CDR3 is 17 residues. The CDR3 sequence is CASSKNHLGITNQPQHF. The CDR3 DNA reads TGTGCCAGCAGCAAAAATCATTTGGGAATAACAAATCAGCCCCAGCATTTT.

Here the CDR3 reads CASSLAPFGTSGSYEQYF. The DNA of the CDR3 is TGTGCCAGCAGCTTGGCCCCTTTTGGGACTAGCGGTTCATACGAGCAGTACTTC. The rearrangement joins TRBV5-4 to TRBJ2-7; 11 positions agree with TRBD2. The germline V gene has CDR1 SGHNT and CDR2 YYREEE (reference sequence). The CDR3 sequence is 18 residues long. The ends lost 0 bases at V and 4 bases at J; junction bases unmatched: 12.

The table lists this clone with a count of one. The V call is TRBV21-1, the J call TRBJ1-1; the table gives TRBD1 as D, unverified against the DNA. TRBV21-1 is tagged as a pseudogene. CDR3 length: 14 amino acids. The CDR3 DNA follows: TGTGCCAGCAACCCACAGGGTGTGATCACTGAAGCTTTCTTT. This translates into CASNPQGVITEAFF.

This chain joins TRBV12-3 or TRBV12-4 and TRBJ2-7, with a tentative D call TRBD1 (5 bases). Trimming took off 3 bases at V and 3 bases at J, with 9 bases between the two ends. This CDR3 has 13 amino acids. The CDR3 nucleotides read TGTGCCAGCAGTTTTTTAGGGGTCTACGAGCAGTACTTC. Translated: CASSFLGVYEQYF.

The chain combines TRBV3-1 (or the pseudogene TRBV3-2) with TRBJ1-1, with D possibly TRBD1 on 5 matching bases. The CDR3 is 14 amino acids. V lost 8 bases and J 2 bases, leaving 15 bases between the germline ends. Germline CDR1 and CDR2: LGHDT and YNNKEL (reference sequence). The chain's CDR3 is CASRPGGLNTEAFF. Written as DNA, the CDR3 is TGTGCCAGCCGCCCCGGGGGACTAAACACTGAAGCTTTCTTT.

The gene calls are TRBV3-1 (or the pseudogene TRBV3-2) and TRBJ2-6, with 7 bases identical to TRBD1. The CDR3 has 17 residues. J was trimmed by 0 bases and V by 3 bases; bases with no gene match: 5. The germline gives CDR1 LGHDT, CDR2 YNNKEL (reference sequence). The chain's CDR3 is CASSHTGAGSGANVLTF. The DNA of the CDR3 is TGTGCCAGCAGCCATACAGGGGCCGGCTCTGGGGCCAACGTCCTGACTTTC.

The chain joins TRBV13 to TRBJ2-1, with 11 bases matching TRBD2. CDR1 PRHDT and CDR2 FYEKMQ come from the germline V gene (reference sequence). This CDR3 comprises 14 residues. Losses at the gene ends were 8 bases for V and 5 bases for J; bases not matched to a gene: 5. CDR3 nucleotide sequence: TGTGCCAGCCGAAGGGGACTAGCGGACAATGAGCAGTTCTTC. Translating gives CASRRGLADNEQFF.

The chain joins TRBV24-1 to TRBJ2-3; 8 nucleotides agree with TRBD2. V was clipped by 9 bases and J by 3 bases; unmatched bases: 7. Germline CDR1 is KGHDR and CDR2 is SFDVKD. The CDR3 is 14 residues long. The CDR3 nucleotides are TGTGCCACCGAGCCAGCGGGAGCTACAGATACGCAGTATTTT. Encoded protein: CATEPAGATDTQYF.

The genes are TRBV11-2 and TRBJ2-7; TRBD2 aligns across 16 bases. The germline V gene has CDR1 SGHAT and CDR2 FQNNGV. The CDR3 is made up of 18 amino acids. The ends lost 4 bases at V and 1 base at J; junction bases unmatched: 7. In DNA, the CDR3 is TGTGCCAGCAGCTCGGGACTAGCGGGAGGGCCACAGTCCTACGAGCAGTACTTC. Translating gives CASSSGLAGGPQSYEQYF.

The chain uses TRBV5-1 and TRBJ2-3; D is undetermined. The CDR3 totals 13 residues. Trimming shortened V by 5 bases and J by 3 bases, and 10 bases separated the two germline ends. Germline CDR1 SGHRS, CDR2 YFSETQ. As DNA, the CDR3 is TGCGCCAGCAGTTCCGGTGGAACAGATACGCAGTATTTT. This encodes CASSSGGTDTQYF.